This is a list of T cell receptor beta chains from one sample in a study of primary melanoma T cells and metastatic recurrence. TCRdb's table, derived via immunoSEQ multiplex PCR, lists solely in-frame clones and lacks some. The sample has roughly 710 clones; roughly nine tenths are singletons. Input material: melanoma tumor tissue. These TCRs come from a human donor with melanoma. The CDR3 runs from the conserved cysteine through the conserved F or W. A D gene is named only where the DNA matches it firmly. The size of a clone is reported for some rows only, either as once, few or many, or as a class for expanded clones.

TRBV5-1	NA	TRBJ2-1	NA	TGCGCCAGCAGCTTGGAAGATCAGGTTTACAATGAGCAGTTCTTC	CASSLEDQVYNEQFF
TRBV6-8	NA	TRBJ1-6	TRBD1	TGTGCCACCCTGGACAGGGGCCGAAGCTCCTATAATTCACCCCTCCACTTT	CATLDRGRSSYNSPLHF
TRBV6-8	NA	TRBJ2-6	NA	TGTGCCAGCAGTTACGCGGTCTCTGGGGCCAACGTCCTGACTTTC	CASSYAVSGANVLTF
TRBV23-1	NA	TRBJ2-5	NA	TGCGCCAGCAGCCAAGATTACGGGGTCCAAGAGACCCAGTACTTC	CASSQDYGVQETQYF
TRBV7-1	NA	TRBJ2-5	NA	TGTGCCAGCAGCCCTTCCATGGGGGAGACCCAGTACTTC	CASSPSMGETQYF
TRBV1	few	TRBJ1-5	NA	TGCGCCAGCAGCCAACATGGGCCGCAAACCCTCTCGCCCCAGCATTTT	CASSQHGPQTLSPQHF
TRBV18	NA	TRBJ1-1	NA	TGTGCCAGCTCACCACAGAGGAATTCTGGGACACCGTACACTGAAGCTTTCTTT	CASSPQRNSGTPYTEAFF
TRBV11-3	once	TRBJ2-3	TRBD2	TGTGCCAGCAGCTCTGGACTAGCGGGCCGCACAGATACGCAGTATTTT	CASSSGLAGRTDTQYF
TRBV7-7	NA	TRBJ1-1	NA	TGTGCCAGCAGCCCCCGCCCACACGGGGCTGAAGCTTTCTTT	CASSPRPHGAEAFF
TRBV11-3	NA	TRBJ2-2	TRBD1	TGTGCCAGCAGCCTGCCTCAGGGGGCCGGGGAGCTGTTTTTT	CASSLPQGAGELFF
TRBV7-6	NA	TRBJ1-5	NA	TGTGCCAGCAGCCATCCCGGGAAAGGTCAGCCCCAGCATTTT	CASSHPGKGQPQHF
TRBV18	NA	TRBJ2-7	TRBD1	TGTGCCAGCTCACTAGGGACAGGGGGCTACGAGCAGTACTTC	CASSLGTGGYEQYF
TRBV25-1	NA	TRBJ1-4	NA	TGTGCCAGCAGCGCTCCGGGGGTCGGGGAAAAACTGTTTTTT	CASSAPGVGEKLFF
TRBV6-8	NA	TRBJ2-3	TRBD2	TGTGCCAGCAGTTACTCAGCGGGGGGGTCGGATACGCAGTATTTT	CASSYSAGGSDTQYF
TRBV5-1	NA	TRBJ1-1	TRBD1	TGCGCCAGCAGCTTGGGAGGCCAGGGGGGCGGCACTGAAGCTTTCTTT	CASSLGGQGGGTEAFF
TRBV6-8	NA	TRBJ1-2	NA	TGTGCCAGCAGTACAGGGTACGGTGGCTACACCTTC	CASSTGYGGYTF
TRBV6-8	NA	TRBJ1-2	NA	TGTGCCAGCACGCAGGGCCCTTACCCGAACTATGGCTACACCTTC	CASTQGPYPNYGYTF
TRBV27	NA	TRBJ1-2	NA	TGTGCCAGCAGTCCCCTCGGGAGGGGGAACTATGGCTACACCTTC	CASSPLGRGNYGYTF
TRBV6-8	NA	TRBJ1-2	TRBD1	TGTGCCAACTGGCCGGGACAGGGCTTCGATGGCTACACCTTC	CANWPGQGFDGYTF
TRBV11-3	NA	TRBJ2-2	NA	TGTGCCAGCAGCCCCAGGGGAGGAACCGGGGAGCTGTTTTTT	CASSPRGGTGELFF
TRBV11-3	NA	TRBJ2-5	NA	TGTGCCAGCAGCGCACGACAGATCCAAGAGACCCAGTACTTC	CASSARQIQETQYF
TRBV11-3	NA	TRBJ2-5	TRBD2	TGTGCCAGCAGCTCCGGGACTAGCGGCTCCCGCCAGTACTTC	CASSSGTSGSRQYF
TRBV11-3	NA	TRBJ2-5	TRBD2	TGTGCCAGCAGCCCCCCCGCGGGGGGAATCCAAGAGACCCAGTACTTC	CASSPPAGGIQETQYF
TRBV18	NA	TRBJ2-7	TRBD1	TGTGCCAGCTCCCCGTCATGGGGACAGTATTACGAGCAGTACTTC	CASSPSWGQYYEQYF
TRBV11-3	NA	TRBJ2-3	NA	TGTGCCAGCAGCAGCTCGTGGGGGGCAGATACGCAGTATTTT	CASSSSWGADTQYF
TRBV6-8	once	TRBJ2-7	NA	TGTGCCAGCAGTTACGGGCGGGGCTCCTACGAGCAGTACTTC	CASSYGRGSYEQYF
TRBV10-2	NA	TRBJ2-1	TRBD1	TGCGCCAGCAGCCCCGACAGGGGGACCTACAATGAGCAGTTCTTC	CASSPDRGTYNEQFF
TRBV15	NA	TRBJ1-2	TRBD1	TGTGCCAGCAGCTTAGTACAGGGGAAGGGGGATGGCTACACCTTC	CASSLVQGKGDGYTF
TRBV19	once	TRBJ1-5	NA	TGTGCCAGTAGAGACTTAGGGCAGCCCTATCAGCCCCAGCATTTT	CASRDLGQPYQPQHF
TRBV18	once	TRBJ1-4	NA	TGTGCCAGCTCACAGATGATGAGTGGTGAAAAACTGTTTTTT	CASSQMMSGEKLFF
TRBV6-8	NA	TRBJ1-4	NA	TGTGCCAGCGTCGCCAGGGGCAATGAAAAACTGTTTTTT	CASVARGNEKLFF
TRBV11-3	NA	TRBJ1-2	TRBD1	TGTGCCAGCAGCTGGGGCGGGGACAGCCTCTACTATGGTTACACCTTC	CASSWGGDSLYYGYTF
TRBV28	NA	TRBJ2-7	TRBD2	TGTGCCAGCGGGACTATAACCCTTGTCTGGGCCTACGAGCAGTACTTC	CASGTITLVWAYEQYF
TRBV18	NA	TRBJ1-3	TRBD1	TGTGCCAGCTCACCAAATCAAGACAGGGGCTCTGGAAACACCATATATTTT	CASSPNQDRGSGNTIYF
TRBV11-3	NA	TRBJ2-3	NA	TGTGCCAGCAGCTTATATTCAGGCGAGACAGATACGCAGTATTTT	CASSLYSGETDTQYF
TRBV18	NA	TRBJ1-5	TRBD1	TGTGCCAGCTCACCACAGCCAGGGGGGGCTGCGAATCAGCCCCAGCATTTT	CASSPQPGGAANQPQHF
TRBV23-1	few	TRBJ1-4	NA	TGCGCCAGCAGTCCACTGCATAATAATGAAAAACTGTTTTTT	CASSPLHNNEKLFF
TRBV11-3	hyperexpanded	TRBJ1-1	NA	TGTGCCAGCAGCTTATGGCAGATGAACACTGAAGCTTTCTTT	CASSLWQMNTEAFF
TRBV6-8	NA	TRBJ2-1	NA	TGTGCCAGCAGCCCCGGGCCCTACAATGAGCAGTTCTTC	CASSPGPYNEQFF
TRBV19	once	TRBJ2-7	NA	TGTGCCAGTGATAACAGGGTACGACCCTACGAGCAGTACTTC	CASDNRVRPYEQYF